Listed here are 14 T cell receptor beta chains from one sample, sequenced in a study of identical twins. TCRdb itself ran the 5' RACE reads through MiXCR, one entry per CDR3 protein. This sample carries a few hundred thousand distinct CDR3 sequences, approximately 9.6% of them seen once, and the ten largest clones take around 3.1%. These data were likewise used in another study, on yellow fever vaccine responses in identical twins.

The sample taken for sequencing was PBMCs. The receptors derive from a woman younger than 35 in good health.

In this sample, this clonotype turned up a few times. One end of the junction fails to match germline, which may point to a read error. The chain recombines TRBV7-2 with TRBJ2-3; possible D gene TRBD2, 6 bases. This CDR3 comprises 16 residues. Germline CDR1 is SGHTA and CDR2 is FQGNSA. CDR3 sequence reads: CASRLAAATGTDTQYF. As DNA, the CDR3 is TGTGCCAGCAGGTTAGCGGCCGCAACAGGCACAGATACGCAGTATTTT.

The genes are TRBV5-8 and TRBJ1-4; D not certain. The CDR3 has 16 amino acids. Germline V CDR1 and CDR2: SGHTS, YDEGEE. V was shortened by 3 bases and J by 0 bases, with 12 bases between the two germline ends. The CDR3 region has the DNA TGTGCCAGCAGCTCGGATGTGAAGGCAACTAATGAAAAACTGTTTTTT. This translates into CASSSDVKATNEKLFF.

This sequence joins TRBV6-2 or TRBV6-3 and TRBJ2-1, with unresolved D. V gave up 7 bases and J gave up 10 bases, with 17 bases separating them. The CDR3 runs to 13 residues. The germline V gene encodes CDR1 MNHEY and CDR2 SVGEGT. CDR3 coding DNA: TGTGCCAGCATTCAGCCCGGGCTTTGGGAGCAGTTCTTC. Protein sequence: CASIQPGLWEQFF.

The J gene is TRBJ1-1, the V gene TRBV9; TRBD1 might be the D (5 bases). The length of the CDR3 is 14 residues. Trimming left V 3 bases short and J 0 bases short, with 9 bases between. Germline CDR1 and CDR2: SGDLS and YYNGEE. The CDR3, as DNA: TGTGCCAGCAGCGCTTCAGGGCTGAACACTGAAGCTTTCTTT. This translates into CASSASGLNTEAFF.

This clonotype was seen many times. The chain recombines TRBV7-2 with TRBJ2-3, with 10 positions matching TRBD2. This CDR3 is 15 amino acids long. With 6 bases clipped from V and 3 bases from J, the junction kept 6 bases outside the gene matches. Germline CDR1 and CDR2: SGHTA and FQGNSA. Here the CDR3 DNA reads TGTGCCAGCAGTCCTGGACTAGCGGCAACAGATACGCAGTATTTT. It encodes CASSPGLAATDTQYF.

The gene calls are TRBV18 and TRBJ2-1; 8 bases are shared with TRBD1. The CDR3 has 15 amino acids. V dropped 2 bases and J dropped 7; count of bases not matched to a gene: 7. Germline V lookup: CDR1 KGHSH, CDR2 LQKENI. CDR3 nucleotides: TGTGCCAGCTCACCAACGCGGACAGGGCGTAATGAGCAGTTCTTC. Protein sequence: CASSPTRTGRNEQFF.

The V call is TRBV9, the J call TRBJ2-7; no clear D gene. The CDR3 is 14 residues long. The germline CDR1 and CDR2 sequences are SGDLS and YYNGEE. V was cut by 2 bases and J by 3 bases, with 12 bases left in between. The CDR3 nucleotides are TGTGCCAGCAGCGTGAGGCCCGATTTCTACGAGCAGTACTTC. The encoded protein is CASSVRPDFYEQYF.

This clonotype came up a few times. The V call is TRBV7-2, the J call TRBJ2-5; D is possibly TRBD1 (5 bases). The CDR3 extends over 13 amino acids. V lost 2 bases to trimming and J lost 5 bases, with 9 bases between them. Germline V gene data show CDR1 as SGHTA and CDR2 as FQGNSA. The CDR3 is CASSLSRAETQYF. The CDR3 DNA follows: TGTGCCAGCAGCTTATCCAGGGCTGAGACCCAGTACTTC.

The V and J genes are TRBV20-1 and TRBJ2-2; TRBD2 is a possible D gene (6 bases). CDR1 is DFQATT, CDR2 SNEGSKA, per germline (reference sequence). The V gene lost 6 bases and the J gene lost 4 bases, with 12 bases spanning the gap. There are 13 residues in the CDR3. The CDR3 loop reads CSAEGVGTGELFF. The CDR3 DNA follows: TGCAGTGCGGAGGGCGTTGGCACCGGGGAGCTGTTTTTT.

This chain connects TRBV4-3 to TRBJ2-3; TRBD1 might be the D (6 bases). The CDR3 is made up of 18 amino acids. Trimming cost V 0 bases and J 5 bases, with 21 bases left between them. Germline CDR1 and CDR2: LGHNA and YSLEER. Here the CDR3 reads CASSQDRVIQGVVDTQYF. The CDR3 DNA is TGCGCCAGCAGCCAAGATCGGGTTATACAGGGAGTGGTAGATACGCAGTATTTT.

This clonotype has a handful of counts. V is TRBV20-1 and J is TRBJ2-3; 12 nucleotides align to TRBD2. V was clipped by 3 bases and J by 2 bases; unmatched bases: 3. Germline CDR1 reads DFQATT; CDR2 reads SNEGSKA (reference sequence). The length of the CDR3 is 15 residues. CDR3 residues: CSASLAGGPTDTQYF. DNA of the CDR3: TGCAGTGCTAGTCTAGCGGGAGGGCCCACAGATACGCAGTATTTT.

This clonotype was seen repeatedly, ten times or more. The chain recombines TRBV20-1 with TRBJ2-3; D may match TRBD1 or TRBD2 (5 bases each). CDR3 length: 15 amino acids. Germline CDR1 and CDR2: DFQATT and SNEGSKA (reference sequence). V was clipped by 1 base and J by 7 bases, with 18 bases between them. CDR3 amino acids: CSARVGGPGFYTQYF. The DNA of the CDR3 is TGCAGTGCTAGAGTTGGGGGACCCGGCTTCTATACGCAGTATTTT.

This clonotype was seen at least ten times. The CDR3 loop reads CSVGEQGGTGELFF. CDR3 nucleotide sequence: TGCAGCGTTGGTGAACAGGGTGGAACCGGGGAGCTGTTTTTT. The rearrangement joins TRBV29-1 to TRBJ2-2; perhaps TRBD1 as D (6 bases). The V end lost 4 bases, the J end lost 5 bases, and 14 bases lay between the germline ends. CDR1 is SQVTM, CDR2 ANQGSEA, per germline. CDR3 length equals 14 residues.

This clonotype was picked up many times. V is TRBV5-1 and J is TRBJ2-7, with 9 nucleotides matching TRBD1. Germline assignment: CDR1 SGHRS and CDR2 YFSETQ. CDR3 length equals 14 residues. The V and J ends lost 0 bases and 6 bases, in that order; junction bases with no gene match: 4. The CDR3 region is CASSLGTGDVEQYF. In DNA form, the CDR3 reads TGCGCCAGCAGCTTGGGGACAGGGGATGTCGAGCAGTACTTC.